This TCR beta chain was identified in a study of shared clonotypes between healthy human individuals. Findings and limits, study-wide: With several donors compared, 4% to 5% of naive CD4 clonotypes were shared. Relative to their counterparts shared across all four donors, non-shared clonotypes exhibited diminished generation probabilities.

Remarks on this clone: Its antigen is still unknown.

Authors' processing steps: Junction-only sequences without quality scores were provided by ImmunoSEQ, so filtering was different. Only in-frame clones appear in the TCRdb table, and some are missing; sequencing was by immunoSEQ multiplex PCR. V and J calls and clone size are copied from that table; D and trimming were computed from the DNA. The sample comprises 190,000 or so clones, 90% to 95% of which are singletons, and about 0.067% rests with the top ten. V gave up 4 bases and J gave up 9 bases; unmatched junction bases: 9. Germline V gene lookup returns CDR1 MNHNS and CDR2 SASEGT. This CDR3 comprises 15 residues.

This clonotype originated in a woman in her twenties or thirties in good health. The sample comprised naive CD4+ T cells sorted from blood. Stated subset: CD45RA+ positively selected. The chain is built from TRBV6-1 and TRBJ2-1; 10 bases fit TRBD2. The CDR3 region is CASSGQAGGPTEQFF. In DNA form, the CDR3 reads TGTGCCAGCAGTGGCCAAGCGGGAGGGCCGACTGAGCAGTTCTTC.